This TCR beta chain came from a study of T-cell memory formation after mild COVID-19 (dated by TCRdb to the early 2020s). At the level of the whole study: TCR sequence clusters from the two donors were largely donor specific. T-cell clones expanding and contracting after mild COVID-19 in a couple of donors were tracked by longitudinal TCRalpha and TCRbeta repertoire sequencing. The cohort comprised two young, previously healthy adult volunteers, one female and one male. The study at large found these results: SARS-CoV-2 specificity was not confirmed for the second-wave clones peaking on day 37. Contracting CD4+ clones appeared mostly in the CM and EM memory subsets, whereas CD8+ clones were enriched in EMRA. From day 15 to 85, contracting clones showed balanced CD4/CD8 phenotypes, whereas a second wave of clones that expanded from day 15 to 37 leaned towards CD4+. The detection of some responding clones in pre-infection memory suggests that pre-existing cross-reactive memory T cells joined the SARS-CoV-2 response. Only two mild cases were covered in the study, and larger cohorts including severe cases with pre-infection samples were considered necessary.

The V end gives up 3 bases and the J end 3 bases, leaving 4 bases in the junction not matched to a gene. Reading from cysteine to phenylalanine, the CDR3 counts 15 amino acids. Here the CDR3 DNA is all that survives: 45 bases in frame from base 1. CDR1 KGHDR and CDR2 SFDVKD are derived from the germline V gene. Ficoll-Paque density gradient centrifugation was used to isolate PBMCs. Sequencing instrument: Illumina NovaSeq 6000. cDNA libraries for TCRalpha and TCRbeta were prepared by 5'RACE using constant-segment primers, with sample barcodes and unique molecular identifiers added. RNA was extracted from every sample with Trizol reagent. Libraries were amplified in two PCR steps, with a second sample barcode and Illumina TruSeq adapters added in the second step. Libraries were sequenced on an Illumina NovaSeq with 2 x 150 bp paired-end reads. In the source study's methods: The reads were demultiplexed and collapsed into UMI-guided consensus sequences using migec v1.2.7. Using mixcr v2.1.11, UMI consensuses were aligned to TRA and TRB V and J templates and then assembled into clonotypes. A clonotype was counted as expanded or contracted only when both edgeR and NoisET called the clonotype significant, with the noise models trained on biological replicates. For edgeR calls, the thresholds were a false discovery rate-adjusted p below 0.01 and a log2 fold-change of 1. As an exploratory analysis of dynamics, max-normalized trajectories of the 1000 most abundant clonotypes were examined with PCA combined with hierarchical clustering. Separately sequenced CD4+ and CD8+ repertoires were used to assign the CD4 or CD8 phenotype of responding clones. TCRdb handled the public reads itself, with Q25 trimming in fastp and clone calling in MiXCR, and kept productive beta chains. Every CDR3 protein is listed once, alongside the most common genes and DNA of its rows. The V and J calls come from TCRdb's annotation, not from the publication. The sample table records about half a million distinct CDR3 sequences; 15% to 20% of these occur just once. The leading ten clones occupy about 12% of the sample.

With respect to this clonotype: Its antigen remains unidentified. Base qualities are missing; no much larger clone stands one base away.

The chain is assembled from TRBV24-1 and TRBJ1-5; TRBD1 lines up with 7 middle nucleotides. The sequencing input was PBMCs or a T cell subset sorted from them (not recorded which). This clonotype was sampled from an adult woman who had mild COVID-19 (a few samples of this study predate the infection). The sample titles of this study are shuffled in the database, so cell type and time point are left out; the donor was told from shared clones. The CDR3: CATSDGGQSNQPQHF. Read as DNA, the sequence is TGTGCCACCAGTGATGGGGGACAGTCCAATCAGCCCCAGCATTTT.